Following are 25 T cell receptor beta chains from one sample sequenced in a study of shared clonotypes between healthy human individuals. Clones were read by immunoSEQ multiplex PCR, and TCRdb kept only the in-frame ones, dropping some. The data contain 1.4 million to 1.5 million clones, roughly 96% of them seen just once; the ten biggest clones take up 1.2%. The sequencing sample was made of naive CD4+ T cells sorted from blood. Specified subset: CD45RA+ positively selected. The source is a man aged 25-45 years in good health.

The chain recombines TRBV11-2 with TRBJ2-2, with D perhaps matching TRBD2 (5 bases). The length of the CDR3 is 14 residues. V lost 2 bases to trimming and J lost 6 bases, with 10 bases between them. The germline CDR1 and CDR2 sequences are SGHAT and FQNNGV. Here the CDR3 reads CASSLYRGAGELFF. CDR3 nucleotide sequence: TGTGCCAGCAGCTTATACCGGGGTGCCGGGGAGCTGTTTTTT.

The rearrangement joins TRBV4-2 to TRBJ2-7; D is ambiguous. Germline loops: CDR1 LGHNA, CDR2 YNFKEQ. V was clipped by 1 base and J by 6 bases, with 7 bases between them. The CDR3 runs 12 residues. CDR3 sequence: CASSQVAGEQYF. The CDR3 DNA reads TGTGCCAGCAGCCAAGTAGCTGGCGAGCAGTACTTC.

The chain carries TRBV7-2 and TRBJ1-2; D call uncertain. The CDR3 extends over 12 amino acids. Germline CDR1 and CDR2: SGHTA and FQGNSA. Deletions cut 8 bases from V and 10 bases from J, with 17 bases between. The CDR3 DNA is TGTGCCAGCGGCTACAGCACTCTTGCCTACACCTTC. Amino acids: CASGYSTLAYTF.

The chain is built from TRBV29-1 and TRBJ2-5, with 9 positions matching TRBD1. This CDR3 region has 16 residues. Germline V gene sequence: CDR1 SQVTM, CDR2 ANQGSEA. V was pared by 1 base and J by 9 bases, with 15 bases of the junction left unmatched. As DNA, the CDR3 is TGCAGCGTTGAAGGGGGTCGGTGGACAGGGGTTAAGGCCCAGTACTTC. Protein: CSVEGGRWTGVKAQYF.

This sequence joins TRBV7-9 and TRBJ1-4, with a possible D match to TRBD1 (5 bases). V lost 3 bases, J lost 3 bases, and 8 bases lay in between. CDR3 length: 14 amino acids. CDR1 is SEHNR and CDR2 is FQNEAQ in the germline V gene (reference sequence). The chain's CDR3 is CASSFRGPNEKLFF. The CDR3 DNA sequence: TGTGCCAGCAGCTTTCGGGGACCTAATGAAAAACTGTTTTTT.

A word on this clone: This sample includes further DNA sequences coding for the same CDR3. V is TRBV19 and J is TRBJ2-2; no clear D. Germline V gene sequence: CDR1 LNHDA, CDR2 SQIVND (reference sequence). Trimming left V 3 bases short and J 5 bases short, with 7 bases between. This CDR3 has 13 amino acids. The CDR3 DNA is TGTGCCAGTAGTATCTTAAGGACCGGGGAGCTGTTTTTT. Amino acids: CASSILRTGELFF.

This clone was counted a single time. The CDR3 DNA is TGTGCCAGCAAAAAAGGGTGGACAGATACGCAGTATTTT. Protein sequence: CASKKGWTDTQYF. The gene calls are TRBV14 and TRBJ2-3, with unresolved D. The CDR3 is 13 residues long. Looked up from germline, CDR1 is SGHDN and CDR2 is FVKESK. Trimming removed 7 bases at V and 3 bases at J, with 11 bases between.

This clone has only one observation. The V call is TRBV5-1, the J call TRBJ2-7; 7 nucleotides agree with TRBD1. The germline V gene has CDR1 SGHRS and CDR2 YFSETQ. V gave up 2 bases and J gave up 2 bases; unmatched junction bases: 10. The CDR3 is 16 amino acids. The CDR3: CASSFELGTVTYEQYF. The DNA for the CDR3 is TGCGCCAGCAGCTTCGAATTAGGGACAGTAACCTACGAGCAGTACTTC.

A single count supports this clone. V usage is TRBV5-1 and J usage is TRBJ1-5, with 8 bases that match TRBD1. Germline V gene data show CDR1 as SGHRS and CDR2 as YFSETQ. The ends lost 3 bases at V and 9 bases at J; junction bases unmatched: 5. The CDR3 runs 13 residues. The CDR3: CASSSSTGAPQHF. For the CDR3, the DNA is TGCGCCAGCAGCTCGTCGACAGGGGCGCCCCAGCATTTT.

This sequence joins TRBV10-3 and TRBJ1-2; 10 nucleotides match TRBD1. Germline trimming cut 2 bases from V and 4 bases from J; bases unmatched to any gene: 13. This CDR3 spans 18 amino acids. Germline CDR1 is ENHRY and CDR2 is SYGVKD. The CDR3 DNA reads as TGTGCCATCAGTGAGGAAGGGACAGGGGAACTCTCCATCTATGGCTACACCTTC. This sequence encodes CAISEEGTGELSIYGYTF.

A remark on this clone: The same CDR3 arises from other DNA sequences in this sample as well. Written as DNA, the CDR3 is TGTGCCAGCAGCTCTAACACAGATACGCAGTATTTT. Translated: CASSSNTDTQYF. The chain combines TRBV7-3 with TRBJ2-3; D uncertain. Trimming stripped 4 bases from V and 2 bases from J, with 4 bases between. This CDR3 is built from 12 residues. Germline V gives CDR1 SGHTA, CDR2 FQGTGA.

The rearrangement links TRBV11-3 to TRBJ2-7; 12 bases agree with TRBD2. Germline-derived CDR1 and CDR2 are SGHNT and YENEEA. The CDR3 totals 16 residues. The J segment lost 7 bases and the V segment lost 3 bases, leaving 10 bases of the junction unmatched. CDR3 region: CASSFLLAGGPDEQYF. The CDR3 bases are TGTGCCAGCAGCTTTCTCCTAGCGGGAGGGCCGGATGAGCAGTACTTC.

This rearrangement joins TRBV14 to TRBJ2-1, with D unresolved. Germline values: CDR1 SGHDN, CDR2 FVKESK. This CDR3 contains 13 residues. The germline V and J ends were trimmed by 3 bases and 10 bases, with 13 bases remaining between them. In DNA, the CDR3 is TGTGCCAGCAGCCATGGCCTCTCTTCCGAGCAGTTCTTC. Translation: CASSHGLSSEQFF.

This clone was detected only once. V and J are TRBV2 and TRBJ2-4; 8 bases agree with TRBD1. CDR3 length: 12 amino acids. Germline CDR1 and CDR2: SNHLY and FYNNEI. V shed 8 bases, J shed 7 bases, and the junction held 4 bases outside the gene matches. The CDR3 here is CASRGQGNIQYF. Here the CDR3 DNA reads TGTGCCAGCCGAGGACAGGGTAACATTCAGTACTTC.

The gene calls are TRBV12-5 and TRBJ2-1, with a weak D call TRBD2 (5 bases). The CDR3 loop spans 13 amino acids. Trimming removed 5 bases from V and 6 bases from J, with 11 bases in between. Germline CDR1 LGHNT, CDR2 FRNRAP. CDR3 nucleotide sequence: TGTGCTAGTGGTCCGGGTCGGGGCAATGAGCAGTTCTTC. Encoded protein: CASGPGRGNEQFF.

J is TRBJ2-5 and V is TRBV29-1; TRBD2 aligns across 7 bases. The CDR3 covers 14 residues. With 6 bases clipped from V and 3 bases from J, the junction kept 10 bases outside the gene matches. CDR1 and CDR2 from the germline V gene are SQVTM and ANQGSEA. CDR3 bases: TGCAGCGTCGGGGGAGGGCCAGTTGAAGAGACCCAGTACTTC. It encodes CSVGGGPVEETQYF.

The rearrangement links TRBV6-1 to TRBJ1-1; D gene unclear. Germline lookup yields CDR1 MNHNS and CDR2 SASEGT. This CDR3 is 13 amino acids long. Trimming removed 4 bases from V and 4 bases from J, with 10 bases in between. The CDR3 nucleotides read TGTGCCAGCAGTGTGAGTTCGGGCACTGAAGCTTTCTTT. It is translated as CASSVSSGTEAFF.

Turning to this clone: Other DNA variants within this sample encode the same CDR3. The rearrangement uses TRBV5-1 and TRBJ2-3, with TRBD1 as a possible D gene (5 bases). Trimming left V 3 bases short and J 3 bases short, with 11 bases between. The V gene's germline CDR1 is SGHRS and CDR2 YFSETQ. The CDR3 runs to 14 residues. CDR3 bases: TGCGCCAGCAGCTCCCCTGACAGTACAGATACGCAGTATTTT. It yields the protein CASSSPDSTDTQYF.

The chain couples TRBV7-3 to TRBJ2-2; D may match TRBD1 or TRBD2 (5 bases each). From germline, CDR1 is SGHTA and CDR2 FQGTGA. The CDR3 is made up of 14 amino acids. V was shortened by 4 bases and J by 7 bases, with 13 bases between the two germline ends. The CDR3: CASSSRDLGGELFF. CDR3 sequence (DNA): TGTGCCAGCAGCTCCCGGGACCTAGGCGGGGAGCTGTTTTTT.

The V gene is TRBV10-3, the J gene TRBJ2-3; TRBD2 aligns across 9 bases. This CDR3 is 15 amino acids long. Germline CDR1 is ENHRY and CDR2 is SYGVKD. V lost 4 bases to trimming and J lost 0 bases; unmatched junction nucleotides: 2. This CDR3 is CAISVTSGSTDTQYF. Written as DNA, the CDR3 is TGTGCCATCAGTGTGACTAGCGGTAGCACAGATACGCAGTATTTT.

In DNA form, the CDR3 reads TGTGCCAGCAGCCTCAGGGGGGCCAAGCAATTACTAGCCAAAAACATTCAGTACTTC. Its translation is CASSLRGAKQLLAKNIQYF. The chain recombines TRBV7-9 with TRBJ2-4; D is possibly TRBD1 (7 bases). CDR1 SEHNR and CDR2 FQNEAQ come from the germline V gene (reference sequence). The CDR3 consists of 19 residues. Trimming took 5 bases from V and 0 from J, leaving 23 bases between them.

The chain joins TRBV2 to TRBJ1-5; D unclear. V dropped 6 bases and J dropped 1 base, with 16 bases sitting between them. This CDR3 is 16 amino acids long. The germline CDR1 and CDR2 sequences are SNHLY and FYNNEI. CDR3 sequence: CASSPGPPWSNQPQHF. The CDR3 nucleotides are TGTGCCAGCAGCCCTGGGCCCCCTTGGAGCAATCAGCCCCAGCATTTT.

The rearrangement uses TRBV15 and TRBJ2-2; a weak D match, TRBD2 (5 bases). CDR1 is LNHNV and CDR2 is YYDKDF in the germline V gene (reference sequence). The CDR3 is 16 residues long. Between the trimmed V and J ends, which lost 1 base and 1 base, there was a span of 10 bases. CDR3: CATSRGVAGNTGELFF. The CDR3 nucleotides read TGTGCCACCAGCAGAGGAGTGGCGGGGAACACCGGGGAGCTGTTTTTT.

The chain joins TRBV29-1 to TRBJ1-1, with a weak D call TRBD1 (5 bases). From germline, CDR1 is SQVTM and CDR2 ANQGSEA. V lost 4 bases and J 5 bases, leaving 11 bases between the germline ends. This CDR3 is 12 amino acids long. CDR3 residues: CSVAAGRTEAFF. The CDR3 coding sequence is TGCAGCGTTGCGGCAGGGCGGACTGAAGCTTTCTTT.

The V and J genes are TRBV5-1 and TRBJ2-1; TRBD2 agrees at 10 bases. J was trimmed by 5 bases and V by 6 bases; bases with no gene match: 11. The CDR3 is 16 residues long. Per the germline V gene, CDR1 is SGHRS and CDR2 is YFSETQ. Here the CDR3 reads CASTSSPSGGNNEQFF. The CDR3 DNA follows: TGCGCCAGCACCTCCAGCCCTAGCGGGGGTAACAATGAGCAGTTCTTC.